The T cell receptor beta chain described here comes from a study of blood T cell repertoires in COVID-19. Categorization into cohorts depended on clinical history that participants reported. Among Cohort 3 donors, those recovered had two negative PCRs, clearance, or symptom resolution. The germline gives CDR1 SGHRS, CDR2 YFSETQ. The CDR3 sequence is 14 residues long. Unmatched junction bases numbered 4, after V lost 1 base and J lost 3 bases. Clones were read by immunoSEQ multiplex PCR, and TCRdb kept only the in-frame ones, dropping some. This table has around 150,000 clones, just under 85% appearing once.

Sequencing was carried out using PBMCs or T cells enriched from blood (not recorded which). The sequence came from a woman in her forties who had recovered from COVID-19. The J gene is TRBJ2-7, the V gene TRBV5-1, with TRBD1 identical over 7 bases. The CDR3 nucleotides read TGCGCCAGCAGCTTGAGTGGACAGGACTACGAGCAGTACTTC. This encodes CASSLSGQDYEQYF.